The source of this T cell receptor beta chain is a study of vaccination effects on CD4 cells after COVID-19. Generated by immunoSEQ multiplex PCR, the TCRdb table keeps only in-frame clones and is missing some. The data show under 40,000 clones, with less than 85% seen just once and 3.8% held by the top ten. Trimming cost V 4 bases and J 4 bases; bases outside gene matches: 13. The CDR3 extends over 17 amino acids. CDR1 is SGHRS and CDR2 is YFSETQ in the germline V gene. Remarks on this clone: Its antigen is unidentified.

Researchers isolated CD4+ T cells once approximately eleven days of culture had elapsed. The J gene is TRBJ2-1, the V gene TRBV5-1; the match to TRBD1 covers 8 bases. Source: CD4+ T cells from PBMCs cultured without peptide, taken before COVID-19 vaccination. The clonotype originates from a human donor who received a COVID-19 vaccine. The chain's CDR3 is CASSLSGTGFQYNEQFF. For the CDR3, the DNA is TGCGCCAGCAGCCTATCCGGGACAGGATTCCAATACAATGAGCAGTTCTTC.